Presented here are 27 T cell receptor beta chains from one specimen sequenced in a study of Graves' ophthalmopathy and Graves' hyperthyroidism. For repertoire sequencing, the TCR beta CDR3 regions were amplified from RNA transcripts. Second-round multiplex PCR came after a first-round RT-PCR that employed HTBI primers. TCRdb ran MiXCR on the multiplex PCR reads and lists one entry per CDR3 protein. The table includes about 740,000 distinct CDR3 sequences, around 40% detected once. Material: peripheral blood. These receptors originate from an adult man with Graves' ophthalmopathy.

The CDR3 bases are TGTGCCAGCAGTCCCCCCGGATTCCCCTACGAGCAGTACTTC. It encodes CASSPPGFPYEQYF. J is TRBJ2-7 and V is TRBV5-4; D unclear. The CDR3 runs 14 residues. Germline CDR1 and CDR2: SGHNT and YYREEE (reference sequence). V was pared by 5 bases and J by 2 bases, with 14 bases between.

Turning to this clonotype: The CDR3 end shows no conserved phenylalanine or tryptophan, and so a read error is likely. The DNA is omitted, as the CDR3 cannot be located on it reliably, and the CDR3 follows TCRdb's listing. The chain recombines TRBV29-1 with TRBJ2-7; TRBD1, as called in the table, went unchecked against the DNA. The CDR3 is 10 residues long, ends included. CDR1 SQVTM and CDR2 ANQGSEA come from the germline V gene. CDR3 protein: CSVAGTGGCL.

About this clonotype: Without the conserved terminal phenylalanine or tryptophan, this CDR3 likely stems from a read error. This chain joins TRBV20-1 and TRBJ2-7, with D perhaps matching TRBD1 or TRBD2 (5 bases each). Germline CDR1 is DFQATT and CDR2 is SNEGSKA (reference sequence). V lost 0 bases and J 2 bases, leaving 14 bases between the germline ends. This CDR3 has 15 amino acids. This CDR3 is CSARDPIQGAYEQYC. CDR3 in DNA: TGCAGTGCTAGAGATCCGATTCAGGGAGCCTACGAGCAGTACTGC.

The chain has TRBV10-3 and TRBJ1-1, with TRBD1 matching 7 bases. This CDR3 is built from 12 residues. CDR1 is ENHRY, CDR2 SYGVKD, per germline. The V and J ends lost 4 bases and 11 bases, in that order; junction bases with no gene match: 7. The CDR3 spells CAISVTGVRAFF. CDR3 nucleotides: TGTGCCATCAGTGTTACAGGGGTTAGGGCTTTCTTT.

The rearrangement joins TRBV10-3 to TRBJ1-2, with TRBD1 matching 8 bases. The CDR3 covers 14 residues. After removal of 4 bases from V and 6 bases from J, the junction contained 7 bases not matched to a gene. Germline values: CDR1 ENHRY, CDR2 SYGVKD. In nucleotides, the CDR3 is TGTGCCATCAGTGTTACCGGACAGGGTGATGGCTACACCTTC. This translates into CAISVTGQGDGYTF.

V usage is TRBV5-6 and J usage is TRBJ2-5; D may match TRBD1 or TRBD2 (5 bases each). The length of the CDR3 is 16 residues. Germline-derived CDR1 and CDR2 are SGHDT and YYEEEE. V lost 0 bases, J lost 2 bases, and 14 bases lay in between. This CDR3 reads CASSLGVGTEQETQYF. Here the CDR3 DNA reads TGTGCCAGCAGCTTGGGGGTCGGGACGGAACAAGAGACCCAGTACTTC.

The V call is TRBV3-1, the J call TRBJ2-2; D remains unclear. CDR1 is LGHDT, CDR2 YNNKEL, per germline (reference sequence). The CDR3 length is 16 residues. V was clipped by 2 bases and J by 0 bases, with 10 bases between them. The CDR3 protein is CASSQPRGTNTGELFF. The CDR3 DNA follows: TGTGCCAGCAGCCAACCGCGCGGAACGAACACCGGGGAGCTGTTTTTT.

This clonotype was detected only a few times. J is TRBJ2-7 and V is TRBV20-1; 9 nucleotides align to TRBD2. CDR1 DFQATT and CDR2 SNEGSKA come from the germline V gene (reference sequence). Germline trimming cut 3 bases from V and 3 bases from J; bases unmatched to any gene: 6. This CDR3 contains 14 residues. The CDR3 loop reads CSARRGRGLYEQYF. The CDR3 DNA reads TGCAGTGCTAGGCGCGGGAGGGGTCTCTACGAGCAGTACTTC.

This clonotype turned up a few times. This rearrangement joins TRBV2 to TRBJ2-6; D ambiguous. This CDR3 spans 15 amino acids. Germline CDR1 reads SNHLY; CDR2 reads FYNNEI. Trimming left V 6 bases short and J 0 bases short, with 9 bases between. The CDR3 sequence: CASRTDHSGANVLTF. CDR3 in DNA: TGTGCCAGCAGGACTGACCACTCTGGGGCCAACGTCCTGACTTTC.

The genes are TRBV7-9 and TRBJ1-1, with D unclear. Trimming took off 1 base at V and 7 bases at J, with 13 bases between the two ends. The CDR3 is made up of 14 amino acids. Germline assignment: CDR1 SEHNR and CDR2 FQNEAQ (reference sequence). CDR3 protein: CASSLGPPWGEAFF. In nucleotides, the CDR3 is TGTGCCAGCAGCTTAGGTCCACCCTGGGGTGAAGCTTTCTTT. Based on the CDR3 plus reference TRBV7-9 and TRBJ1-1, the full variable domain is DTGVSQNPRHKITKRGQNVTFRCDPISEHNRLYWYRQTLGQGPEFLTYFQNEAQLEKSRLLSDRFSAERPKGSFSTLEIQRTEQGDSAMYLCASSLGPPWGEAFFGQGTRLTVV.

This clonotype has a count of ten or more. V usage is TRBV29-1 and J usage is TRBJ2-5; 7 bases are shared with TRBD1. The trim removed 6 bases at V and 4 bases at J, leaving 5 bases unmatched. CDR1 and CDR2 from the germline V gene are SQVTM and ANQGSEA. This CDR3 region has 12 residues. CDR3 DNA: TGCAGCGTGGGACAGAAAGGAGAGACCCAGTACTTC. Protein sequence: CSVGQKGETQYF. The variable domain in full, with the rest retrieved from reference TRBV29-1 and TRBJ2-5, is SAVISQKPSRDICQRGTSLTIQCQVDSQVTMMFWYRQQPGQSLTLIATANQGSEATYESGFVIDKFPISRPNLTFSTLTVSNMSPEDSSIYLCSVGQKGETQYFGPGTRLLVL.

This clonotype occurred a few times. CDR3 in amino acids: CASSLYRNTGELFF. The CDR3 nucleotides are TGTGCCAGCAGTTTATACAGGAACACCGGGGAGCTGTTTTTT. V and J are TRBV25-1 and TRBJ2-2, with D unresolved. CDR3 length: 14 amino acids. Germline V gene data show CDR1 as MGHDK and CDR2 as SYGVNS. V gave up 5 bases and J gave up 1 base, with 8 bases separating them.

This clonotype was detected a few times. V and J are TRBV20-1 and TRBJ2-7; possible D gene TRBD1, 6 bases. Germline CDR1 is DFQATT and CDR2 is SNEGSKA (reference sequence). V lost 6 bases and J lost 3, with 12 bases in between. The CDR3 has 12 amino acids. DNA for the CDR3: TGCAGTGCCTCGGACAGCGACTACGAGCAGTACTTC. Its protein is CSASDSDYEQYF.

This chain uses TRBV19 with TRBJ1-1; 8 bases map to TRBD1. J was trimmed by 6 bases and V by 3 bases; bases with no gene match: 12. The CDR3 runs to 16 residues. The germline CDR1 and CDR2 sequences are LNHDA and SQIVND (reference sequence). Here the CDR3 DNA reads TGTGCCAGTAGTATCTCGGGCAGGGGGCGGGGGCCTGAAGCTTTCTTT. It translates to CASSISGRGRGPEAFF.

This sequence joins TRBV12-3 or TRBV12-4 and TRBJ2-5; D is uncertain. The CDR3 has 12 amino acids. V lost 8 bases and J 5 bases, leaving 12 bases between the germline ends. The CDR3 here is CASSPAHETQYF. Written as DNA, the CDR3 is TGTGCCAGCTCCCCAGCTCACGAGACCCAGTACTTC.

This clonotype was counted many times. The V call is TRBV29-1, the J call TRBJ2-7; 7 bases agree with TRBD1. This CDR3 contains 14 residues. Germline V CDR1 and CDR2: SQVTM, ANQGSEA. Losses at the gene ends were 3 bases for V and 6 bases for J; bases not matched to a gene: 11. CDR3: CSVDLTGVEGEQYF. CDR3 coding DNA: TGCAGCGTTGACCTAACAGGGGTTGAGGGCGAGCAGTACTTC.

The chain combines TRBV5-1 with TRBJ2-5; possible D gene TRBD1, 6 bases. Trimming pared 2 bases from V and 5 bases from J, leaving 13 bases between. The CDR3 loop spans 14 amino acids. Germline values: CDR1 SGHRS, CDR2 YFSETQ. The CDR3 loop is CASSFNRVGETQYF. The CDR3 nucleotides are TGCGCCAGCAGCTTCAACAGGGTCGGGGAGACCCAGTACTTC.

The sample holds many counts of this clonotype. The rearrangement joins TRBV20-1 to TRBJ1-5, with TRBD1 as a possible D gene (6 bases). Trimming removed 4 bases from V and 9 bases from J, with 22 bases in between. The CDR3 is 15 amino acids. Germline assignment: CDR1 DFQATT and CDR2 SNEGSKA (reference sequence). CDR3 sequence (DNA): TGCAGTGCTACATTTCCGACAGGCGTGTCGTGGCCCCAGCATTTT. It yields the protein CSATFPTGVSWPQHF.

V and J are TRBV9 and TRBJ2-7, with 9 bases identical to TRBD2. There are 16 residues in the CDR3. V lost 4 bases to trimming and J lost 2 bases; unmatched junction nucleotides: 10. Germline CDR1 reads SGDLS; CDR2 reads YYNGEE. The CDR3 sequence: CASSLRASGATYEQYF. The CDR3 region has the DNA TGTGCCAGCAGCTTAAGAGCTAGCGGGGCAACCTACGAGCAGTACTTC.

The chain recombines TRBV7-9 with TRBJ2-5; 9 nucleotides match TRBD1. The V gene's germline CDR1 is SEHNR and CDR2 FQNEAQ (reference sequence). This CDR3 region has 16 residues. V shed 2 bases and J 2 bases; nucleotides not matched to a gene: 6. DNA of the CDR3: TGTGCCAGCAGCTTAATAGCCGGACAGGGGCAAGAGACCCAGTACTTC. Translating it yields CASSLIAGQGQETQYF.

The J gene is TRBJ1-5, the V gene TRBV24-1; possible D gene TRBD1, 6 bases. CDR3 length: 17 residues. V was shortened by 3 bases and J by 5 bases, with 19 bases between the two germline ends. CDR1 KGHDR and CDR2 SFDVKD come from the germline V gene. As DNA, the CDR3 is TGTGCCACCAGTGATGGAATACGGGACAAAGGGGATCAGCCCCAGCATTTT. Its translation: CATSDGIRDKGDQPQHF.

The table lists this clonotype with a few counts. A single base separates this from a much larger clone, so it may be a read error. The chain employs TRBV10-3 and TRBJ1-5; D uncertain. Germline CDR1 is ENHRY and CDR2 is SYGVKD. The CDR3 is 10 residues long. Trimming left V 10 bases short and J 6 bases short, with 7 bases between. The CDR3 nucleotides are TGTGCCAGCAATGGTCAGCCCCAGCATTTT. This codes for CASNGQPQHF.

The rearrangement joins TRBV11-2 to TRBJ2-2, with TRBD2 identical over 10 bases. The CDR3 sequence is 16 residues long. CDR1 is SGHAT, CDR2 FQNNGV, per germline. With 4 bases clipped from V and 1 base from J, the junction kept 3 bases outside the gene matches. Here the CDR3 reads CASSSPSGGNTGELFF. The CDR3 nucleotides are TGTGCCAGCAGCTCCCCTAGCGGGGGGAACACCGGGGAGCTGTTTTTT.

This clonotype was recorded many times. The CDR3 sequence: CASIRQRQETQYF. The CDR3 DNA follows: TGTGCCAGCATTCGTCAGCGCCAAGAGACCCAGTACTTC. The chain uses TRBV2 and TRBJ2-5; D unresolved. The V end was cut by 7 bases, the J end by 1 base, with 10 bases between. The CDR3 runs 13 residues. Germline loops: CDR1 SNHLY, CDR2 FYNNEI.

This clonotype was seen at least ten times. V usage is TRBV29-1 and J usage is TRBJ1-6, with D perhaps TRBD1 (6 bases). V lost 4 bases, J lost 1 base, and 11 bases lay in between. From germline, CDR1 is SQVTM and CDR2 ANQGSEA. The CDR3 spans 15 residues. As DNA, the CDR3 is TGCAGCGTTGCTACAGGGACGTCCTATAATTCACCCCTCCACTTT. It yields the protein CSVATGTSYNSPLHF.

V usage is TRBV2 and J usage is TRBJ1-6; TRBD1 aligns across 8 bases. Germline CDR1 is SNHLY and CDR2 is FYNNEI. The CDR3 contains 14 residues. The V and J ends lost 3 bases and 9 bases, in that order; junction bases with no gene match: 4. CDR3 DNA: TGTGCCAGCAGTGAGGACAGGGAGCCTTCACCCCTCCACTTT. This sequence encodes CASSEDREPSPLHF.

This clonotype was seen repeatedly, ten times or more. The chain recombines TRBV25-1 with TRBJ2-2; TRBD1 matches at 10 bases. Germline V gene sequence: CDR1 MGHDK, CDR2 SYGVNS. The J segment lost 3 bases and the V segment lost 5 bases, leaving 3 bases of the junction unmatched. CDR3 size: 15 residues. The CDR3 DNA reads TGTGCCAGCAGTCCCGGGACAGGGGACACCGGGGAGCTGTTTTTT. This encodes CASSPGTGDTGELFF.